This T cell receptor (beta chain) derives from a study of shared clonotypes between healthy human individuals. CDR1 is MDHEN and CDR2 is SYDVKM in the germline V gene. With 3 bases removed from V and 9 bases from J, the gap between germline ends came to 12 bases. The CDR3 consists of 13 residues. The study enrolled healthy HIV-negative adults without recent acute infections or vaccinations as donors. The protocol was immunoSEQ multiplex PCR, while the TCRdb copy is restricted to in-frame clones and leaves out a portion. The table shows more than 1 million clones, with approximately 80% occurring only once.

The chain has TRBV28 and TRBJ2-1; tentatively, D is TRBD2 (6 bases). The material sequenced was memory CD4+ T cells from PBMCs. The subset: CD45RA-negative fraction. The receptor was derived from a man younger than 30 in good health. Some clones in this sample may be carry-over from other donors' samples. The CDR3 reads CASSFVGEAEQFF. The CDR3 DNA sequence: TGTGCCAGCAGTTTCGTGGGGGAGGCTGAGCAGTTCTTC.